Below are 11 T cell receptor beta chains sequenced from a single sample in a study of shared clonotypes between healthy human individuals. TCRdb keeps only in-frame clones here, not all; method: immunoSEQ multiplex PCR. The repertoire has about 2.4 million clones, around nine tenths of them found once; the top ten carry over 0.12%. Sequenced: naive CD4+ T cells sorted from blood. Described subset: CD45RA+ positively selected. All receptors derive from a man between 18 and 35 years old in good health.

The chain carries TRBV11-2 and TRBJ2-3; possibly TRBD2 for D (7 bases). V gave up 5 bases and J gave up 3 bases, with 15 bases separating them. Germline CDR1 SGHAT, CDR2 FQNNGV. CDR3 length: 15 amino acids. The DNA of the CDR3 is TGTGCCAGCAGCCCGAGGGGGGGAAAGACAGATACGCAGTATTTT. Translated, it gives CASSPRGGKTDTQYF.

The chain carries TRBV10-2 and TRBJ1-2; D gene unclear. This CDR3 spans 13 amino acids. From germline, CDR1 is WSHSY and CDR2 SAAADI. V was pared by 8 bases and J by 4 bases, with 14 bases between. The CDR3 bases are TGCGCCAGCCGCCGTGAGTGGGGCTATGGCTACACCTTC. Its protein is CASRREWGYGYTF.

This rearrangement joins TRBV2 to TRBJ1-2; 8 bases match TRBD1. CDR3 length equals 15 residues. Germline CDR1 reads SNHLY; CDR2 reads FYNNEI. V was pared by 6 bases and J by 1 base, with 7 bases of the junction left unmatched. The CDR3 protein is CASRGQGVGNYGYTF. CDR3 coding DNA: TGTGCCAGCAGAGGACAGGGTGTAGGTAACTATGGCTACACCTTC.

In this sample, this clone turned up once. The chain couples TRBV11-1 to TRBJ1-2; 12 bases are a match to TRBD1. The CDR3 covers 13 residues. Germline V lookup: CDR1 SGHAT, CDR2 FQDESV (reference sequence). V lost 5 bases and J lost 14; bases outside the gene matches: 9. CDR3 in amino acids: CASSEPGQGAQTF. Here the CDR3 DNA reads TGTGCCAGCAGCGAACCGGGACAGGGGGCGCAGACCTTC. Full variable domain (rest looked up from reference TRBV11-1 and TRBJ1-2): EAEVAQSPRYKITEKSQAVAFWCDPISGHATLYWYRQILGQGPELLVQFQDESVVDDSQLPKDRFSAERLKGVDSTLKIQPAELGDSAMYLCASSEPGQGAQTFGSGTRLTVV.

With respect to this clone: One end of the junction fails to match germline, which may point to a read error. The chain combines TRBV7-7 with TRBJ2-5; 10 bases map to TRBD2. CDR1 is SSHAT and CDR2 is FNYEAQ in the germline V gene (reference sequence). The CDR3 spans 14 residues. The CDR3 nucleotides read TGTGCTAGCAGCCGGGGGACTAGCGCGGAGACCCAGTACTTC. This encodes CASSRGTSAETQYF. Full variable domain (outside the CDR3, taken from reference TRBV7-7 and TRBJ2-5): GAGVSQSPRYKVTKRGQDVTLRCDPISSHATLYWYQQALGQGPEFLTYFNYEAQPDKSGLPSDRFSAERPEGSISTLTIQRTEQRDSAMYRCASSRGTSAETQYFGPGTRLLVL.

The chain employs TRBV18 and TRBJ2-5; possible D gene TRBD1, 5 bases. The length of the CDR3 is 14 residues. The germline V and J ends were trimmed by 1 base and 5 bases, with 11 bases remaining between them. Looked up from germline, CDR1 is KGHSH and CDR2 is LQKENI. The CDR3 DNA reads TGTGCCAGCTCACCACAACAGGCGAGGGAGACCCAGTACTTC. Its protein is CASSPQQARETQYF. The variable domain in full, with the rest retrieved from reference TRBV18 and TRBJ2-5, is NAGVMQNPRHLVRRRGQEARLRCSPMKGHSHVYWYRQLPEEGLKFMVYLQKENIIDESGMPKERFSAEFPKEGPSILRIQQVVRGDSAAYFCASSPQQARETQYFGPGTRLLVL.

The chain links TRBV27 to TRBJ1-3; D is ambiguous. Per germline, CDR1 MNHEY and CDR2 SMNVEV (reference sequence). The CDR3 runs to 16 residues. Trimming cost V 4 bases and J 4 bases, with 17 bases left between them. The CDR3 sequence: CASSSHSAVGGNTIYF. The DNA for the CDR3 is TGTGCCAGCAGTTCCCATTCCGCGGTTGGAGGAAACACCATATATTTT.

The chain recombines TRBV5-1 with TRBJ1-4; 8 bases fit TRBD1. After removal of 3 bases from V and 5 bases from J, the junction contained 6 bases not matched to a gene. The CDR3 loop spans 15 amino acids. The germline V gene has CDR1 SGHRS and CDR2 YFSETQ. The CDR3 loop is CASSWTGLENEKLFF. DNA for the CDR3: TGCGCCAGCAGCTGGACAGGGTTGGAAAATGAAAAACTGTTTTTT. Filled out from reference TRBV5-1 and TRBJ1-4, the complete variable domain reads KAGVTQTPRYLIKTRGQQVTLSCSPISGHRSVSWYQQTPGQGLQFLFEYFSETQRNKGNFPGRFSGRQFSNSRSEMNVSTLELGDSALYLCASSWTGLENEKLFFGSGTQLSVL.

This chain connects TRBV7-2 to TRBJ2-1; D may match TRBD1 or TRBD2 (5 bases each). The CDR3 runs 14 residues. Per the germline V gene, CDR1 is SGHTA and CDR2 is FQGNSA. V was trimmed by 4 bases and J by 6 bases, leaving 13 bases between them. The CDR3 loop reads CASSSARGPNEQFF. As DNA, the CDR3 is TGTGCCAGCAGCTCGGCCCGGGGACCCAATGAGCAGTTCTTC.

This chain uses TRBV18 with TRBJ2-5; 7 bases map to TRBD1. V shed 0 bases and J 5 bases; nucleotides not matched to a gene: 12. Germline V gene lookup returns CDR1 KGHSH and CDR2 LQKENI. The CDR3 loop spans 17 amino acids. CDR3 nucleotide sequence: TGTGCCAGCTCACCACCGCAACAGGGGATTAGCTGGGAGACCCAGTACTTC. Protein: CASSPPQQGISWETQYF.

This clone was recorded once. The chain recombines TRBV5-1 with TRBJ2-2, with D perhaps TRBD1 or TRBD2 (6 bases each). This CDR3 has 15 residues. CDR1 SGHRS and CDR2 YFSETQ come from the germline V gene. V lost 4 bases and J 5 bases, leaving 15 bases between the germline ends. The CDR3 DNA reads TGCGCCAGCAGCGGAAACCAAGGGGGGACCGGGGAGCTGTTTTTT. Amino acids: CASSGNQGGTGELFF.